The 20 T cell receptor beta chains below were found in one sample sequenced in a study of spatial heterogeneity in lung cancer. TCRdb independently ran MiXCR on the 5' RACE reads; one entry per CDR3 protein. The sample lists about 13,000 distinct CDR3 sequences; about 5.1% were seen once. Time point here: sample taken at primary tumor resection. No cell sorting; template was whole RNA from tumor, lung tissue or PBMC. The input for sequencing was lung tumor tissue, taken at surgery. The receptor source for this set is a human donor with early-stage non-small cell lung cancer.

There are many counts of this clonotype. Since it is a stray read in a library aimed at alpha chains, this beta chain has a size that is not meaningful. The chain joins TRBV6-2 or TRBV6-3 to TRBJ1-1; D possibly corresponds to TRBD1 (6 bases). Looked up from germline, CDR1 is MNHEY and CDR2 is SVGEGT. Trimming pared 6 bases from V and 7 bases from J, leaving 12 bases between. The CDR3 consists of 12 residues. Here the CDR3 DNA reads TGTGCCAGCAGAAAACAGGGACGTGAAGCTTTCTTT. As protein: CASRKQGREAFF.

This clonotype came up many times. The library was built for alpha chains, so this beta chain is an off-target read and its size means little. The V gene is TRBV6-5, the J gene TRBJ1-1; D is uncertain. Germline-derived CDR1 and CDR2 are MNHEY and SVGAGI. The V end was cut by 10 bases, the J end by 0 bases, with 12 bases between. The CDR3 sequence is 13 residues long. The CDR3 protein is CATYAPVNTEAFF. The DNA for the CDR3 is TGTGCCACCTACGCGCCGGTGAACACTGAAGCTTTCTTT.

This clonotype was counted many times. In a library made to pick up alpha chains, this beta chain is a stray read with a size that means little. V usage is TRBV20-1 and J usage is TRBJ1-4; perhaps TRBD1 as D (5 bases). This CDR3 has 14 residues. CDR1 DFQATT and CDR2 SNEGSKA come from the germline V gene (reference sequence). Trimming pared 1 base from V and 6 bases from J, leaving 12 bases between. In DNA, the CDR3 is TGCAGTGCTAGAGTGGGGGTACTTGATGAAAAACTGTTTTTT. Translated, it gives CSARVGVLDEKLFF.

Many counts were recorded for this clonotype. This beta chain is off target for a library built for alpha chains, so its abundance means little. The rearrangement uses TRBV4-2 and TRBJ2-1, with 13 bases aligning to TRBD2. The CDR3 has 16 residues. The V segment lost 1 base and the J segment 7 bases; nucleotides outside the gene matches: 4. Germline-derived CDR1 and CDR2 are LGHNA and YNFKEQ. The CDR3 DNA reads as TGTGCCAGCAGCCAAGGGACTAGCGGGGGCCAGAATGAGCAGTTCTTC. The encoded protein is CASSQGTSGGQNEQFF.

The sample holds many counts of this clonotype. Within a library made for alpha chains, this beta chain is off target, and its count is uninformative. This rearrangement joins TRBV20-1 to TRBJ2-5; 11 nucleotides line up with TRBD2. Unmatched junction bases numbered 5, after V lost 5 bases and J lost 6 bases. Per the germline V gene, CDR1 is DFQATT and CDR2 is SNEGSKA (reference sequence). The CDR3 is 13 residues long. The CDR3 loop is CSALLAGGKTQYF. The CDR3 nucleotides are TGCAGTGCTCTCCTAGCGGGGGGCAAGACCCAGTACTTC.

This clonotype was counted at least ten times. This beta chain is a stray sequence in a library constructed for alpha chains; its clone size is not meaningful. This chain connects TRBV5-4 to TRBJ2-7; the D gene is possibly TRBD1 (5 bases). The CDR3 runs 14 residues. Trimming pared 0 bases from V and 6 bases from J, leaving 13 bases between. Germline lookup yields CDR1 SGHNT and CDR2 YYREEE (reference sequence). The CDR3 nucleotides are TGTGCCAGCAGCTTGGATTCAGGGATCGGCGAGCAGTACTTC. Translating gives CASSLDSGIGEQYF.

This clonotype was detected ten times or more. Since it is a stray read in a library aimed at alpha chains, this beta chain has a size that is not meaningful. The chain is built from TRBV20-1 and TRBJ1-6; a weak D match, TRBD1 (5 bases). The V and J ends lost 5 bases and 9 bases respectively, with 14 bases between them. Germline assignment: CDR1 DFQATT and CDR2 SNEGSKA (reference sequence). The CDR3 has 13 amino acids. CDR3 sequence reads: CSAGGVGSSPLHF. CDR3 DNA sequence: TGCAGTGCTGGGGGAGTAGGAAGTTCACCCCTCCACTTT.

This clonotype was counted many times. Because the library targeted alpha chains, this beta chain is an off-target read whose size means little. V gene TRBV29-1 combines with J gene TRBJ2-5; D remains ambiguous. V dropped 5 bases and J dropped 4 bases, with 11 bases sitting between them. CDR3 length: 12 amino acids. Germline lookup yields CDR1 SQVTM and CDR2 ANQGSEA. The CDR3 here is CSVYGSGETQYF. The CDR3 DNA reads as TGCAGCGTTTACGGATCCGGAGAGACCCAGTACTTC.

This clonotype was detected many times. Being off target in a library aimed at alpha chains, this beta chain has a size of little meaning. This chain connects TRBV6-5 to TRBJ2-7; TRBD2 matches 9 bases. V dropped 0 bases and J dropped 2; count of bases not matched to a gene: 5. The CDR3 is 16 residues long. Germline CDR1 MNHEY, CDR2 SVGAGI. The DNA of the CDR3 is TGTGCCAGCAGTTACTCGCCTAGCGGGACACCCTACGAGCAGTACGTC. This translates into CASSYSPSGTPYEQYV.

There are many counts of this clonotype. A library prepared for alpha chains yielded this beta chain as an off-target read; its size is of little meaning. The chain carries TRBV20-1 and TRBJ2-2, with D tentatively TRBD2 (5 bases). V shed 4 bases and J shed 2 bases, with 14 bases lying between them. Germline CDR1 DFQATT, CDR2 SNEGSKA (reference sequence). CDR3 size: 15 residues. This CDR3 is CSATREHLNTGELFF. In DNA form, the CDR3 reads TGCAGTGCTACGAGGGAACACCTTAACACCGGGGAGCTGTTTTTT.

This clonotype has just a few counts. Little can be read into the size of this beta chain, an off-target read in a library designed for alpha chains. The rearrangement links TRBV7-9 to TRBJ2-7, with D perhaps TRBD2 (5 bases). Germline CDR1 SEHNR, CDR2 FQNEAQ (reference sequence). This CDR3 contains 17 residues. The V and J ends lost 5 bases and 3 bases respectively, with 23 bases between them. The CDR3 loop is CASSGVARGSGYYEQYV. The CDR3 DNA sequence: TGTGCCAGCAGCGGAGTGGCCCGGGGATCCGGCTACTACGAGCAGTACGTC.

This clonotype has ten or more counts. Found in a library prepared for alpha chains, this beta chain is an off-target read, and its abundance has little meaning. The chain joins TRBV20-1 to TRBJ1-1; D gene uncertain. The CDR3 has 14 amino acids. V lost 4 bases, J lost 1 base, and 13 bases lay in between. Germline V lookup: CDR1 DFQATT, CDR2 SNEGSKA (reference sequence). The DNA for the CDR3 is TGCAGTGCTATGACTCAGTCTGGGAACACTGAAGCTTTCTTT. This gives the protein CSAMTQSGNTEAFF.

This clonotype came up many times. Being off target in a library aimed at alpha chains, this beta chain has a size of little meaning. The genes are TRBV7-9 and TRBJ1-6; TRBD1 agrees at 11 bases. With 5 bases clipped from V and 10 bases from J, the junction kept 7 bases outside the gene matches. The germline V gene encodes CDR1 SEHNR and CDR2 FQNEAQ (reference sequence). The CDR3 covers 15 residues. As DNA, the CDR3 is TGTGCCAGCAGCCTCGCCGGGACAGGGGGGTCACCCCTCCACTTT. This codes for CASSLAGTGGSPLHF.

In regard to this clonotype: Because this beta chain is a stray read in a library intended to capture alpha chains, its abundance should not be given much weight. This chain links TRBV10-3 with TRBJ2-5; TRBD1 might be the D (5 bases). Germline CDR1 ENHRY, CDR2 SYGVKD. V was clipped by 0 bases and J by 7 bases, with 6 bases between them. CDR3 size: 12 residues. CDR3 coding DNA: TGTGCCATCAGTGAGTCAAGGGGGACCCAGTACTTC. Amino acids: CAISESRGTQYF.

There are many counts of this clonotype. This beta chain was picked up by a library intended for alpha chains and is off target, so its count carries little meaning. The gene calls are TRBV7-2 and TRBJ2-4; 8 bases are a match to TRBD2. CDR1 is SGHTA and CDR2 is FQGNSA in the germline V gene. CDR3 size: 16 residues. With 1 base clipped from V and 9 bases from J, the junction kept 11 bases outside the gene matches. The CDR3 sequence: CASSLDLAGKSGIQYF. The CDR3 DNA is TGTGCCAGCAGCTTAGACCTAGCGGGTAAATCAGGCATTCAGTACTTC.

Many counts were recorded for this clonotype. With the library built for alpha chains, this beta chain is off target and its frequency is not meaningful. The chain combines TRBV27 with TRBJ1-1; D possibly corresponds to TRBD1 (5 bases). V was clipped by 8 bases and J by 11 bases, with 21 bases between them. The CDR3 spans 13 residues. The germline V gene encodes CDR1 MNHEY and CDR2 SMNVEV (reference sequence). The DNA for the CDR3 is TGTGCCAGCTCCCCGGAAGTAGGGGCTCGGGCTTTCTTT. It codes for CASSPEVGARAFF.

This clonotype was seen at least ten times. A library made for alpha chains picked up this beta chain off target, so its size means little. The rearrangement links TRBV20-1 to TRBJ1-2; tentative D call: TRBD1 (5 bases). The CDR3 covers 15 residues. V was shortened by 1 base and J by 0 bases, with 12 bases between the two germline ends. From germline, CDR1 is DFQATT and CDR2 SNEGSKA (reference sequence). The CDR3 loop reads CSARGRDGSNYGYTF. The CDR3 DNA reads TGCAGTGCTAGAGGACGGGACGGATCTAACTATGGCTACACCTTC.

This clonotype has a count of ten or more. This beta chain appears as a stray read in a library generated for alpha chains; its size is not informative. This chain joins TRBV4-1 and TRBJ1-1; D is uncertain. V gave up 0 bases and J gave up 5 bases, with 10 bases separating them. This CDR3 region has 14 residues. Germline V gene lookup returns CDR1 MGHRA and CDR2 YSYEKL. The CDR3 is CASSQETAWTEAFF. The CDR3 DNA reads as TGCGCCAGCAGCCAAGAGACGGCCTGGACTGAAGCTTTCTTT.

This clonotype was seen ten or more times. In a library made to pick up alpha chains, this beta chain is a stray read with a size that means little. The gene calls are TRBV4-1 and TRBJ2-3, with 9 bases aligning to TRBD2. CDR3 length equals 15 residues. The V and J ends lost 3 bases and 6 bases, in that order; junction bases with no gene match: 7. From germline, CDR1 is MGHRA and CDR2 YSYEKL. The CDR3 DNA reads TGCGCCAGCAGCCAGATAGGGACTAGCTTCGATACGCAGTATTTT. Protein sequence: CASSQIGTSFDTQYF.

This clonotype was detected many times. Because this beta chain is a stray read in a library intended to capture alpha chains, its abundance should not be given much weight. This CDR3 is CASCRTSYNEQFF. CDR3 nucleotides: TGTGCCAGCTGCCGTACTAGCTACAATGAGCAGTTCTTC. The V call is TRBV6-1, the J call TRBJ2-1; D might be TRBD2 (5 bases). Per the germline V gene, CDR1 is MNHNS and CDR2 is SASEGT. V was pared by 8 bases and J by 3 bases, with 11 bases between. The CDR3 is 13 amino acids.